The entry below gives a single T cell receptor (beta chain) sequence along with its context. Its cognate antigen is unknown. Produced via immunoSEQ multiplex PCR; TCRdb's table is partial and in-frame only. The sample has about 5,500 clones, 55% to 75% seen once. The source of the sample is a study of early stage breast cancer tumors. Overall study: Most invasive tumors, about 80% of the 16, were ER+/PR+/HER2-.

Notes on the study in general: Commonly generated sequences made up most enriched TCRB sequences shared between patients.

The sequenced material came from normal breast tissue next to the tumor. This clonotype was obtained from a person in their sixties with breast cancer.

CDR3 protein: CASSPVLAQGAYEQYF. Here the CDR3 DNA reads TGTGCCAGCTCACCCGTTCTCGCACAGGGGGCCTACGAGCAGTACTTC. The chain employs TRBV18 and TRBJ2-7; 8 bases are shared with TRBD1. Germline values: CDR1 KGHSH, CDR2 LQKENI. The CDR3 consists of 16 residues. Losses at the gene ends were 3 bases for V and 2 bases for J; bases not matched to a gene: 9.